The clone carrying this TCR beta chain was recorded many times. The antigen remains undetermined. MiXCR, run by TCRdb on the 5' RACE reads, gives a single entry per CDR3 protein. The sample contains about 810,000 distinct CDR3 sequences, roughly 12% of which appear only once. Looked up from germline, CDR1 is SGHRS and CDR2 is YFSETQ. The length of the CDR3 is 12 residues. Deletions cut 0 bases from V and 5 bases from J, with 5 bases between. The entry originates in a study of identical twins. Findings and caveats of the study: Conclusions leaned on cross-sectional statistical analysis and did not track the same donors over time. Monozygotic twins shared more out-of-frame TCR alpha than recombination models predicted.

These data were likewise used in another study, on yellow fever vaccine responses in identical twins.

This clonotype was obtained from a woman younger than 30 in good health. The rearrangement uses TRBV5-1 and TRBJ2-5; D is ambiguous. Sequencing input: PBMCs. CDR3 sequence: CASSLAGETQYF. CDR3 DNA sequence: TGCGCCAGCAGCTTGGCCGGGGAGACCCAGTACTTC.